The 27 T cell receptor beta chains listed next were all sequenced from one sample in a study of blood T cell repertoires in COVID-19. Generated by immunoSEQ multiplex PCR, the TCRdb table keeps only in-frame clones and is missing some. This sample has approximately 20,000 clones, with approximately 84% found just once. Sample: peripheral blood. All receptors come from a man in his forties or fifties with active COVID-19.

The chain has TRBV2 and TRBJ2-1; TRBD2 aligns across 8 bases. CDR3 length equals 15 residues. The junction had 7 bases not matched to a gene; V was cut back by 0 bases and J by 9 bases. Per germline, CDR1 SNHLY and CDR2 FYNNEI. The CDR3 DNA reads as TGTGCCAGCAGTGAAGCTAGCGGGGCCCGGGCTGAGCAGTTCTTC. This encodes CASSEASGARAEQFF.

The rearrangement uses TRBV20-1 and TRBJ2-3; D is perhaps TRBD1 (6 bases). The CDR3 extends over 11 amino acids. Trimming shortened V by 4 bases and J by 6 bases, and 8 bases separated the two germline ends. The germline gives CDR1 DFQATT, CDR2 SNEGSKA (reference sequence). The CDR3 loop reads CSAIRGDTQYF. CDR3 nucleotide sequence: TGCAGTGCTATAAGGGGGGATACGCAGTATTTT.

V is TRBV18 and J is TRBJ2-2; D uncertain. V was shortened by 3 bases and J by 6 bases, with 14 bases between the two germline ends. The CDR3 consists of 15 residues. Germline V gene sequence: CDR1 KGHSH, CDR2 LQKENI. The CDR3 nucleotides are TGTGCCAGCTCACCGCCCTCAGGTCTTCCCGGGGAGCTGTTTTTT. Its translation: CASSPPSGLPGELFF.

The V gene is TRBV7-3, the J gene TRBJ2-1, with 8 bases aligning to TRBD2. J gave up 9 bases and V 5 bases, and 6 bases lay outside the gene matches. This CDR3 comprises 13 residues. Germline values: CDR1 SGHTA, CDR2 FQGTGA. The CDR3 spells CASSPGGAGEQFF. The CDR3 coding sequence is TGTGCCAGCAGCCCCGGGGGGGCTGGTGAGCAGTTCTTC.

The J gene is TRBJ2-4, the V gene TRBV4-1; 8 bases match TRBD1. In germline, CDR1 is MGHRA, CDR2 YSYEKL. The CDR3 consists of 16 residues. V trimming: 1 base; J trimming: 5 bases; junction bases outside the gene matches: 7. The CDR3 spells CASSQGTGGFQNIQYF. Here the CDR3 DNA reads TGCGCCAGCAGCCAAGGAACAGGGGGTTTTCAAAACATTCAGTACTTC.

The CDR3 here is CASSGYRVANYGYTF. CDR3 DNA sequence: TGTGCCAGCAGCGGCTACAGGGTCGCTAACTATGGCTACACCTTC. The chain recombines TRBV9 with TRBJ1-2; tentatively, D is TRBD1 (6 bases). CDR1 is SGDLS, CDR2 YYNGEE, per germline. Trimming pared 3 bases from V and 0 bases from J, leaving 12 bases between. The CDR3 loop spans 15 amino acids.

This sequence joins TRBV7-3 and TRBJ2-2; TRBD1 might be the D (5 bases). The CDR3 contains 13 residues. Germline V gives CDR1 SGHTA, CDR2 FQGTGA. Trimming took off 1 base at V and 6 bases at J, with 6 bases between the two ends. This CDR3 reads CASSLRGSGELFF. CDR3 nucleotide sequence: TGTGCCAGCAGCTTAAGGGGCTCCGGGGAGCTGTTTTTT.

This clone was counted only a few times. CDR3: CAFEEDRFYGYTF. In DNA, the CDR3 is TGTGCCTTCGAAGAGGACAGATTCTATGGCTACACCTTC. The chain combines TRBV30 with TRBJ1-2; TRBD1 might be the D (6 bases). V lost 7 bases to trimming and J lost 4 bases, with 16 bases between them. Per germline, CDR1 GTSNPN and CDR2 SVGIG (reference sequence). This CDR3 has 13 amino acids.

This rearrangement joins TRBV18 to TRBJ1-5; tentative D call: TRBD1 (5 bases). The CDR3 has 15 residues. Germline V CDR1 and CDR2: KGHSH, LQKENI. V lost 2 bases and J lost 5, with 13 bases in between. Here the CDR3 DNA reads TGTGCCAGCTCACCAGATTCAGGGAGGGATCAGCCCCAGCATTTT. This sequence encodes CASSPDSGRDQPQHF.

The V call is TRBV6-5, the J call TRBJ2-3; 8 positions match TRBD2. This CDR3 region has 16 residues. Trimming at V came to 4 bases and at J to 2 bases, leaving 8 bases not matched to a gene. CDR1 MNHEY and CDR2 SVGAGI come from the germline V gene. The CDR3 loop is CASSSLPGGPTDTQYF. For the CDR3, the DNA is TGTGCCAGCAGTTCCCTTCCGGGGGGGCCCACAGATACGCAGTATTTT.

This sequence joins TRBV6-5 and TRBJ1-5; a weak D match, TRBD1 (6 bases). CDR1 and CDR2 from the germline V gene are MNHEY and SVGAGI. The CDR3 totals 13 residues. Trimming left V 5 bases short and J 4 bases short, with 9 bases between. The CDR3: CASSQGRNQPQHF. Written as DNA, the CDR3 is TGTGCCAGCAGTCAGGGGCGGAATCAGCCCCAGCATTTT.

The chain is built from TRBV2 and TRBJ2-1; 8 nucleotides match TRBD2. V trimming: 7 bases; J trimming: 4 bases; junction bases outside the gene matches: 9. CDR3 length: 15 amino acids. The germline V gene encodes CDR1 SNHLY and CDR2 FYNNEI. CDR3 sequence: CASTSRTSGYNEQFF. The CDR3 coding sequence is TGTGCCAGCACCAGTCGCACTAGCGGTTACAATGAGCAGTTCTTC.

CDR3 nucleotides: TGTGCCAGCAGCCCGCGGGACAGGGAGGGGTATGGCTACACCTTC. It is translated as CASSPRDREGYGYTF. The chain combines TRBV7-9 with TRBJ1-2; the match to TRBD1 covers 9 bases. This CDR3 has 15 residues. In germline, CDR1 is SEHNR, CDR2 FQNEAQ (reference sequence). The trim removed 5 bases at V and 5 bases at J, leaving 9 bases unmatched.

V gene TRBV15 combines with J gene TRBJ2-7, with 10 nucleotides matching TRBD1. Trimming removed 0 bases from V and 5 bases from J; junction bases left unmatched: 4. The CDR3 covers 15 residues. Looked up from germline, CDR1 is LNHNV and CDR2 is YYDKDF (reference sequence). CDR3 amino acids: CATSRDNGQGDEQYF. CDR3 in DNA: TGTGCCACCAGCAGAGACAACGGACAGGGGGACGAGCAGTACTTC. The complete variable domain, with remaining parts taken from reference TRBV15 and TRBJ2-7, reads DAMVIQNPRYQVTQFGKPVTLSCSQTLNHNVMYWYQQKSSQAPKLLFHYYDKDFNNEADTPDNFQSRRPNTSFCFLDIRSPGLGDTAMYLCATSRDNGQGDEQYFGPGTRLTVT.

The CDR3, as DNA: TGTGCCTCTGGGGTTCTAGCGGGGGTAATCCGGAATGAGCAGTTCTTC. Translated, it gives CASGVLAGVIRNEQFF. The V and J genes are TRBV27 and TRBJ2-1; 10 bases map to TRBD2. The CDR3 has 16 residues. V was pared by 11 bases and J by 7 bases, with 17 bases of the junction left unmatched. The germline gives CDR1 MNHEY, CDR2 SMNVEV (reference sequence).

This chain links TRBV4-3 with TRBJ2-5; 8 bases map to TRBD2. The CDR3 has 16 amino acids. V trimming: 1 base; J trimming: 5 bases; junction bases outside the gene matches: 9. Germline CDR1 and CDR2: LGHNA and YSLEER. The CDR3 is CASSQVGAGGRETQYF. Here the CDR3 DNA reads TGCGCCAGCAGCCAAGTCGGTGCGGGGGGCCGGGAGACCCAGTACTTC.

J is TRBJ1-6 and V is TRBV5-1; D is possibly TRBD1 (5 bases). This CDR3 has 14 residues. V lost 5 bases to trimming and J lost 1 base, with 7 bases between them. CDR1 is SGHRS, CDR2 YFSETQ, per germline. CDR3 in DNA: TGCGCCAGCAGGGGGCTGTCCTATAATTCACCCCTCCACTTT. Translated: CASRGLSYNSPLHF.

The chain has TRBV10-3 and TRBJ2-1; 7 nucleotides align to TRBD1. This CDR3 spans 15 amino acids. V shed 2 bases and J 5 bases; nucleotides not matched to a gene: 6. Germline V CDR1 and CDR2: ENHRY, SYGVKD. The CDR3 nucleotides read TGTGCCATCAGTGAGCAGGGGGAGAGACACAATGAGCAGTTCTTC. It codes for CAISEQGERHNEQFF.

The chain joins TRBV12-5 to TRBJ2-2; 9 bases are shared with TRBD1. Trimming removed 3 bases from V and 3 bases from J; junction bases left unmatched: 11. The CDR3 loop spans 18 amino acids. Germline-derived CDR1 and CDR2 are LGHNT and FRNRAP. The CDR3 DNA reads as TGTGCTAGTGGTTTTACAATCCGGGACAGGGTGCACACCGGGGAGCTGTTTTTT. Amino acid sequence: CASGFTIRDRVHTGELFF.

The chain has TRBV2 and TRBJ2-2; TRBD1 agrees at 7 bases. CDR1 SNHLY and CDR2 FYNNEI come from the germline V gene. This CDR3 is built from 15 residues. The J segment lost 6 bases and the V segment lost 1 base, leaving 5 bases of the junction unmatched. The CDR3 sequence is CASSEGLGGAGELFF. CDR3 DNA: TGTGCCAGCAGTGAAGGATTAGGGGGCGCCGGGGAGCTGTTTTTT.

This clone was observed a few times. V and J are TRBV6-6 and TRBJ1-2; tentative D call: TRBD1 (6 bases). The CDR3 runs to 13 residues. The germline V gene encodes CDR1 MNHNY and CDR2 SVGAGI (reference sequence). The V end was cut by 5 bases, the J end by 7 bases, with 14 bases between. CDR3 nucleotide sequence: TGTGCCAGCAGTCCAAGGGGGAGTTCTGGCTACACCTTC. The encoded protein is CASSPRGSSGYTF.

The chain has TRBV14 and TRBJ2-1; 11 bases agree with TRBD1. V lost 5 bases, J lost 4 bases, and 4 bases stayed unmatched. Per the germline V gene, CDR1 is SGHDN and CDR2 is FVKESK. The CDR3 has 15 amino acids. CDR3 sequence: CASSDRDRGYNEQFF. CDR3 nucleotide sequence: TGTGCCAGCAGCGACCGGGACAGGGGGTACAATGAGCAGTTCTTC.

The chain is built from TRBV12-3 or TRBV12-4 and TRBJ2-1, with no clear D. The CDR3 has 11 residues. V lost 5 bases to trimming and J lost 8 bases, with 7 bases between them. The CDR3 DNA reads TGTGCCAGCAGTCCCGGTTATGAGCAGTTCTTC. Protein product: CASSPGYEQFF.

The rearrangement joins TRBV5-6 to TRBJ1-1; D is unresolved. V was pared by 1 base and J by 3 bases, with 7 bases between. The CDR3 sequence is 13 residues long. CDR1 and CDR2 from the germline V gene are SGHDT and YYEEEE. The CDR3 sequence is CASSLHRYTEAFF. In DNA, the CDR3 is TGTGCCAGCAGCTTGCACAGATACACTGAAGCTTTCTTT.

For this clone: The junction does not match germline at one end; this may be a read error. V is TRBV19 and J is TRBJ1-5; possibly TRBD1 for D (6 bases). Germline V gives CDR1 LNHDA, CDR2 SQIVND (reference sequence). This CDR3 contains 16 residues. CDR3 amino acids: CASSIPRRGGNQPQHF. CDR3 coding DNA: TGTGCCAGCAGTATCCCTAGAAGGGGGGGGAATCAGCCCCAGCATTTT.

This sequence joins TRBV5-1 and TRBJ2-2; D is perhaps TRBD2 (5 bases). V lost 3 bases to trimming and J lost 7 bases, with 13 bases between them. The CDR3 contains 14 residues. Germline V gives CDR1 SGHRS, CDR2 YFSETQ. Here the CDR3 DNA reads TGCGCCAGCAGCTCCGGGGTCGCCGACGGGGAGCTGTTTTTT. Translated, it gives CASSSGVADGELFF.

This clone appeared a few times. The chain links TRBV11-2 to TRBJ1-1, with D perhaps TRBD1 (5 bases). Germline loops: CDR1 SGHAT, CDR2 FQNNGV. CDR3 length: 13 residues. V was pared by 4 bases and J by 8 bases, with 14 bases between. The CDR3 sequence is CASSSYRGSEAFF. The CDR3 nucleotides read TGTGCCAGCAGCTCCTATCGGGGGTCCGAAGCTTTCTTT.